The 32 T cell receptor beta chains presented below share a single source sample, sequenced in a study of OX40 agonist ivuxolimab in advanced cancers. Clones were sequenced by immunoSEQ multiplex PCR, and TCRdb holds only the in-frame ones, with some missing. The sample consists of approximately 74,000 clones, 70% to 90% of them appearing once. The sequenced sample was CD4+ or CD8+ T cells sorted from blood, obtained in a trial of the OX40 agonist ivuxolimab. These receptors were taken from an adult with an advanced solid tumor such as melanoma, head and neck, liver or kidney cancer.

The gene calls are TRBV19 and TRBJ1-1, with D perhaps TRBD1 (6 bases). CDR1 LNHDA and CDR2 SQIVND come from the germline V gene (reference sequence). The ends were cut back, 5 bases at V and 8 bases at J, with 27 bases in the middle. The CDR3 length is 17 residues. The CDR3 protein is CASSQTWTETPWEEAFF. The CDR3, as DNA: TGTGCCAGTAGTCAGACCTGGACAGAGACCCCATGGGAGGAAGCTTTCTTT.

The chain has TRBV5-1 and TRBJ2-7; D is possibly TRBD2 (6 bases). CDR1 and CDR2 from the germline V gene are SGHRS and YFSETQ. The CDR3 contains 14 residues. V was shortened by 4 bases and J by 3 bases, with 14 bases between the two germline ends. The CDR3 region is CASSREVVGYEQYF. The CDR3 DNA reads as TGCGCCAGCAGCAGGGAGGTAGTCGGCTACGAGCAGTACTTC.

The CDR3 nucleotides are TGTGCCAGCTCACCCCGGGACGGGGCCGATGAGCAGTTCTTC. It specifies CASSPRDGADEQFF. The V gene is TRBV18, the J gene TRBJ2-1; D may correspond to TRBD1 or TRBD2 (5 bases each). The CDR3 is made up of 14 amino acids. From germline, CDR1 is KGHSH and CDR2 LQKENI. The V and J ends lost 3 bases and 8 bases respectively, with 14 bases between them.

The chain combines TRBV5-1 with TRBJ2-1; a possible D gene is TRBD2 (6 bases). V was cut by 0 bases and J by 0 bases, with 10 bases left in between. The CDR3 consists of 16 residues. CDR1 and CDR2 from the germline V gene are SGHRS and YFSETQ. CDR3 loop: CASSLVAGSSYNEQFF. For the CDR3, the DNA is TGCGCCAGCAGCTTGGTCGCCGGGAGCTCCTACAATGAGCAGTTCTTC.

The chain employs TRBV28 and TRBJ2-5, with TRBD1 identical over 9 bases. Unmatched junction bases numbered 11, after V lost 5 bases and J lost 1 base. The CDR3 totals 17 residues. Germline CDR1 MDHEN, CDR2 SYDVKM. The CDR3 DNA reads TGTGCCAGCAGTCGGAACCCGGGACAGGGATTCCAAGAGACCCAGTACTTC. Translation gives CASSRNPGQGFQETQYF.

The chain combines TRBV5-1 with TRBJ2-7; D gene unclear. The CDR3 spans 14 residues. Between the trimmed V and J ends, which lost 1 base and 0 bases, there was a span of 8 bases. Germline assignment: CDR1 SGHRS and CDR2 YFSETQ. The CDR3 protein is CASSLTVSSYEQYF. The CDR3 DNA is TGCGCCAGCAGCTTGACAGTGAGCTCCTACGAGCAGTACTTC. Full variable domain (missing parts from reference TRBV5-1 and TRBJ2-7): KAGVTQTPRYLIKTRGQQVTLSCSPISGHRSVSWYQQTPGQGLQFLFEYFSETQRNKGNFPGRFSGRQFSNSRSEMNVSTLELGDSALYLCASSLTVSSYEQYFGPGTRLTVT.

The chain is built from TRBV7-2 and TRBJ2-1, with 12 bases fitting TRBD2. Per the germline V gene, CDR1 is SGHTA and CDR2 is FQGNSA. There are 19 residues in the CDR3. V gave up 4 bases and J gave up 0 bases; unmatched junction bases: 10. The CDR3 loop is CASSSGPTSGSSSYNEQFF. DNA of the CDR3: TGTGCCAGCAGCTCAGGGCCGACTAGCGGGAGTTCCTCCTACAATGAGCAGTTCTTC.

The chain uses TRBV11-2 and TRBJ1-1; D remains unclear. V was shortened by 1 base and J by 4 bases, with 10 bases between the two germline ends. Germline CDR1 and CDR2: SGHAT and FQNNGV. The CDR3 is 14 residues long. Written as DNA, the CDR3 is TGTGCCAGCAGCTTAGGACCCGTTGGCACTGAAGCTTTCTTT. Protein: CASSLGPVGTEAFF.

Of note for this clone: An end of the junction does not agree with germline; a read error may underlie this. The genes are TRBV5-1 and TRBJ2-7; no clear D. CDR3 size: 14 residues. Germline loops: CDR1 SGHRS, CDR2 YFSETQ. CDR3 in DNA: TGTGCCAGCAGCTTGGAACCGTCATCCTACGAGCAGTACTTC. Protein sequence: CASSLEPSSYEQYF.

The V gene is TRBV19, the J gene TRBJ2-3; 10 positions agree with TRBD2. V was clipped by 5 bases and J by 5 bases; unmatched bases: 16. The CDR3 loop spans 18 amino acids. The germline V gene has CDR1 LNHDA and CDR2 SQIVND (reference sequence). CDR3 region: CASSPTKPTSGIRDTQYF. The CDR3 region has the DNA TGTGCCAGTAGTCCGACAAAACCAACTAGCGGGATCAGAGATACGCAGTATTTT.

This clone was found once. The gene calls are TRBV28 and TRBJ2-4, with 7 bases fitting TRBD1. The CDR3 is 14 amino acids. CDR1 MDHEN and CDR2 SYDVKM come from the germline V gene. The trim removed 5 bases at V and 9 bases at J, leaving 10 bases unmatched. CDR3 DNA: TGTGCCAGCAGTGTCGGGACAGTTAAGGGCATTCAGTACTTC. This codes for CASSVGTVKGIQYF.

The chain uses TRBV18 and TRBJ1-2; no clear D gene. This CDR3 spans 14 amino acids. The V gene lost 4 bases and the J gene lost 3 bases, with 12 bases spanning the gap. Germline V gives CDR1 KGHSH, CDR2 LQKENI. CDR3 nucleotide sequence: TGTGCCAGCTCACGGGGAGGGAATGACTATGGCTACACCTTC. Amino acid sequence: CASSRGGNDYGYTF.

The chain couples TRBV5-1 to TRBJ1-5; 9 nucleotides align to TRBD1. The CDR3 sequence is 16 residues long. Germline V gene data show CDR1 as SGHRS and CDR2 as YFSETQ. Trimming cost V 4 bases and J 1 base; bases outside gene matches: 6. DNA of the CDR3: TGCGCCAGCAGCCCGAGTGGGACAGGGAGCAATCAGCCCCAGCATTTT. Translation: CASSPSGTGSNQPQHF.

The chain is built from TRBV2 and TRBJ2-3; 10 bases line up with TRBD2. Per the germline V gene, CDR1 is SNHLY and CDR2 is FYNNEI. The CDR3 sequence is 16 residues long. J gave up 0 bases and V 4 bases, and 4 bases lay outside the gene matches. CDR3 nucleotide sequence: TGTGCCAGCAGTGTCCTAGCGGGAGCGAGCACAGATACGCAGTATTTT. It translates to CASSVLAGASTDTQYF.

The chain recombines TRBV10-3 with TRBJ2-2; 9 bases align to TRBD2. CDR1 ENHRY and CDR2 SYGVKD come from the germline V gene. This CDR3 is built from 16 residues. The trim removed 5 bases at V and 1 base at J, leaving 5 bases unmatched. In DNA, the CDR3 is TGTGCCATCAGTCCCCAACTAGCGGGGAACACCGGGGAGCTGTTTTTT. It translates to CAISPQLAGNTGELFF.

This chain links TRBV21-1 with TRBJ2-7; the D call TRBD2 from the table was never checked on the DNA. TRBV21-1 is flagged as a pseudogene. The CDR3 is 14 amino acids. CDR3 residues: CASSKECVKYEQYF. The CDR3 bases are TGTGCCAGCAGCAAAGAGTGCGTCAAGTACGAGCAGTACTTC.

This clone was detected once. The J gene is TRBJ1-2, the V gene TRBV14; D not resolved. Deletions cut 3 bases from V and 2 bases from J, with 1 base between. CDR1 and CDR2 from the germline V gene are SGHDN and FVKESK. The CDR3 is 11 amino acids. The CDR3 loop reads CASSHNYGYTF. The CDR3 bases are TGTGCCAGCAGCCACAACTATGGCTACACCTTC.

The chain joins TRBV5-4 to TRBJ2-7; D call uncertain. There are 14 residues in the CDR3. V was pared by 2 bases and J by 6 bases, with 15 bases between. CDR1 and CDR2 (germline): SGHNT, YYREEE (reference sequence). CDR3 nucleotides: TGTGCCAGCAGCTTCGGGCAGTCGTCTGGCGAGCAGTACTTC. Translating it yields CASSFGQSSGEQYF.

The V call is TRBV6-5, the J call TRBJ1-4; D unclear. CDR1 is MNHEY and CDR2 is SVGAGI in the germline V gene. This CDR3 is 16 amino acids long. V was trimmed by 2 bases and J by 8 bases, leaving 18 bases between them. The CDR3, as DNA: TGTGCCAGCAGTTACGATTTACCTGGTGGAGGCGAAAAACTGTTTTTT. Its translation: CASSYDLPGGGEKLFF.

This clone is a singleton in its sample. This chain joins TRBV28 and TRBJ2-7; D is undetermined. Germline V gene sequence: CDR1 MDHEN, CDR2 SYDVKM. The CDR3 consists of 13 residues. V was shortened by 4 bases and J by 2 bases, with 9 bases between the two germline ends. The CDR3 reads CASSSAGPYEQYF. CDR3 bases: TGTGCCAGCAGTTCCGCTGGTCCCTACGAGCAGTACTTC.

The table lists this clone with a few counts. The chain is built from TRBV5-1 and TRBJ1-1; maybe TRBD1 (5 bases). V was pared by 2 bases and J by 3 bases, with 11 bases between. Germline V gene data show CDR1 as SGHRS and CDR2 as YFSETQ. CDR3 length equals 14 residues. The CDR3 bases are TGCGCCAGCAGCTTCGACAGATTCGACACTGAAGCTTTCTTT. Protein product: CASSFDRFDTEAFF.

The J gene is TRBJ2-1, the V gene TRBV29-1; TRBD2 aligns across 9 bases. Germline V gene lookup returns CDR1 SQVTM and CDR2 ANQGSEA. The CDR3 is made up of 14 amino acids. The V segment lost 2 bases and the J segment 12 bases; nucleotides outside the gene matches: 11. CDR3 loop: CSVEKAGGLSRQFF. CDR3 nucleotides: TGCAGCGTTGAAAAAGCGGGGGGCCTGTCCCGGCAGTTCTTC.

On this clone itself: The germline gene is not matched at one end of the junction; a read error may be the cause. The chain uses TRBV19 and TRBJ2-7; 7 nucleotides align to TRBD1. The CDR3 covers 14 residues. Germline V gene lookup returns CDR1 LNHDA and CDR2 SQIVND (reference sequence). CDR3 in DNA: TGTGCCAGTAGCATAGGGGGCAGGTCCTACGAGCAGTACTTC. Protein: CASSIGGRSYEQYF. The whole variable domain, remainder taken from reference TRBV19 and TRBJ2-7, is DGGITQSPKYLFRKEGQNVTLSCEQNLNHDAMYWYRQDPGQGLRLIYYSQIVNDFQKGDIAEGYSVSREKKESFPLTVTSAQKNPTAFYLCASSIGGRSYEQYFGPGTRLTVT.

The chain couples TRBV5-1 to TRBJ1-2, with 8 bases identical to TRBD1. CDR3 length: 14 residues. In germline, CDR1 is SGHRS, CDR2 YFSETQ. V dropped 5 bases and J dropped 1; count of bases not matched to a gene: 4. The CDR3 nucleotides read TGCGCCAGCAGTACACAGGGGGGTAACTATGGCTACACCTTC. This sequence encodes CASSTQGGNYGYTF. Variable domain in full (rest from reference TRBV5-1 and TRBJ1-2): KAGVTQTPRYLIKTRGQQVTLSCSPISGHRSVSWYQQTPGQGLQFLFEYFSETQRNKGNFPGRFSGRQFSNSRSEMNVSTLELGDSALYLCASSTQGGNYGYTFGSGTRLTVV.

V is TRBV11-2 and J is TRBJ2-1, with 10 bases matching TRBD2. Looked up from germline, CDR1 is SGHAT and CDR2 is FQNNGV. The CDR3 runs 14 residues. V lost 4 bases to trimming and J lost 10 bases; unmatched junction nucleotides: 7. CDR3 nucleotide sequence: TGTGCCAGCAGCTCCAAAGCGGGAGGGGGAGAGCAGTTCTTC. Protein sequence: CASSSKAGGGEQFF. Full variable domain (outside the CDR3, taken from reference TRBV11-2 and TRBJ2-1): EAGVAQSPRYKIIEKRQSVAFWCNPISGHATLYWYQQILGQGPKLLIQFQNNGVVDDSQLPKDRFSAERLKGVDSTLKIQPAKLEDSAVYLCASSSKAGGGEQFFGPGTRLTVL.

This chain links TRBV11-3 with TRBJ2-1, with TRBD2 matching 8 bases. Germline V gene lookup returns CDR1 SGHNT and CDR2 YENEEA. V lost 1 base and J lost 9; bases outside the gene matches: 11. There are 16 residues in the CDR3. The CDR3 DNA reads as TGTGCCAGCAGCTTAGTTGCGGGAGGCACAAATGCTGAGCAGTTCTTC. Translating it yields CASSLVAGGTNAEQFF.

This clone was detected once. The chain is built from TRBV6-5 and TRBJ2-3; TRBD2 matches at 7 bases. Unmatched junction bases numbered 5, after V lost 7 bases and J lost 7 bases. The CDR3 is made up of 12 amino acids. Germline values: CDR1 MNHEY, CDR2 SVGAGI. This CDR3 reads CASNPGGYTQYF. In DNA, the CDR3 is TGTGCCAGCAACCCGGGGGGATATACGCAGTATTTT.

The table lists this clone with a count of one. The V and J genes are TRBV9 and TRBJ2-3; D unclear. V gave up 5 bases and J gave up 4 bases, with 8 bases separating them. The CDR3 is 12 residues long. The germline CDR1 and CDR2 sequences are SGDLS and YYNGEE. Written as DNA, the CDR3 is TGTGCCAGCAGTAAAGCCGCAGATACGCAGTATTTT. It encodes CASSKAADTQYF.

This sequence joins TRBV11-2 and TRBJ2-3; D remains ambiguous. CDR3 length: 15 amino acids. V was trimmed by 0 bases and J by 4 bases, leaving 11 bases between them. Looked up from germline, CDR1 is SGHAT and CDR2 is FQNNGV. CDR3 DNA sequence: TGTGCCAGCAGCTTAGATCGGAGCGTCGCAGATACGCAGTATTTT. It yields the protein CASSLDRSVADTQYF.

V and J are TRBV14 and TRBJ2-7; D remains unclear. Germline CDR1 reads SGHDN; CDR2 reads FVKESK. The V and J ends lost 1 base and 4 bases respectively, with 8 bases between them. The CDR3 spans 13 residues. The CDR3 reads CASSQGNGYEQYF. The CDR3 region has the DNA TGTGCCAGCAGCCAAGGAAACGGATACGAGCAGTACTTC.

V is TRBV5-4 and J is TRBJ2-3; 8 bases agree with TRBD1. Germline V gene lookup returns CDR1 SGHNT and CDR2 YYREEE (reference sequence). CDR3 size: 16 residues. V shed 0 bases and J 4 bases; nucleotides not matched to a gene: 7. CDR3 sequence reads: CASSLGSDRAADTQYF. The DNA for the CDR3 is TGTGCCAGCAGCTTGGGTTCGGACAGGGCGGCAGATACGCAGTATTTT. Based on the CDR3 plus reference TRBV5-4 and TRBJ2-3, the full variable domain is ETGVTQSPTHLIKTRGQQVTLRCSSQSGHNTVSWYQQALGQGPQFIFQYYREEENGRGNFPPRFSGLQFPNYSSELNVNALELDDSALYLCASSLGSDRAADTQYFGPGTRLTVL.

The chain uses TRBV18 and TRBJ1-2, with unresolved D. The CDR3 has 14 residues. The germline V gene has CDR1 KGHSH and CDR2 LQKENI. V shed 5 bases and J shed 0 bases, with 10 bases lying between them. This chain's CDR3 is CASSADGPNYGYTF. In nucleotides, the CDR3 is TGTGCCAGCTCAGCGGACGGTCCTAACTATGGCTACACCTTC.